The source of this T cell receptor beta chain is a study of tumor and adjacent non-tumor tissue in lung cancer. The overall study: Histology: 11 to 13 adenocarcinoma, a couple of squamous cell carcinoma, 1 small cell lung cancer.

Germline V CDR1 and CDR2: MNHNS, SASEGT. The CDR3 is made up of 13 amino acids, end residues included. This clonotype was picked up one time. The antigen remains undetermined. Because the CDR3 is missing its conserved closing phenylalanine or tryptophan, this is likely a read error. Because the CDR3's place on the DNA is in doubt, the DNA is left out and the CDR3 is given as listed by TCRdb. Three rounds of nested PCR, following a modified ARM-PCR protocol, produced the TCRbeta library. MiXCR, run by TCRdb on the multiplex PCR reads, gives a single entry per CDR3 protein. The sample yields fewer than 120,000 distinct CDR3 sequences, over 70% seen once. Overall study findings and caveats: Shorter survival was associated with higher TCR diversity in tumors.

This sample's RNA came from whole unsorted tissue. Chemotherapy-naive patients with new lung cancer underwent thoracic surgery in China, August–November 2014. The chain employs TRBV6-1 and TRBJ2-5; TRBD1 is taken as the D call from the table, unchecked against the DNA. The source material was lung tumor tissue. This receptor was taken from a man in his 70s with non-small cell lung cancer. This CDR3 is CASSEAGGTREYS.